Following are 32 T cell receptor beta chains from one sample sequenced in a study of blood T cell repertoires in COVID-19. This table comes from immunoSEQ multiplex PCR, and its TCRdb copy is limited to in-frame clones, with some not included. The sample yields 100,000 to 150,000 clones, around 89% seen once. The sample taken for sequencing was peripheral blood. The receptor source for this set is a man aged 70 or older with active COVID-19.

The CDR3 here is CSVEGQTNTDTQYF. The CDR3 region has the DNA TGCAGCGTTGAGGGTCAGACTAACACAGATACGCAGTATTTT. The chain couples TRBV29-1 to TRBJ2-3; TRBD2 is a possible D gene (5 bases). Trimming cost V 3 bases and J 2 bases, with 12 bases left between them. Per germline, CDR1 SQVTM and CDR2 ANQGSEA. The CDR3 is made up of 14 amino acids.

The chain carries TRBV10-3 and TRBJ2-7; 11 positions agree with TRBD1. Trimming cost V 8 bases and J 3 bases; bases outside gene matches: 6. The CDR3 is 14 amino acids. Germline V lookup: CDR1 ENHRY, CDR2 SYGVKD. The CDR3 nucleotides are TGTGCCATCCGGGGGACAGGGGGAGGCTACGAGCAGTACTTC. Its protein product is CAIRGTGGGYEQYF.

CDR3 sequence reads: CASSPPRSSYNEQFF. Written as DNA, the CDR3 is TGTGCCAGCTCACCACCAAGGAGCTCCTACAATGAGCAGTTCTTC. The V call is TRBV18, the J call TRBJ2-1; D call uncertain. Per the germline V gene, CDR1 is KGHSH and CDR2 is LQKENI. The CDR3 has 15 amino acids. Trimming took off 0 bases at V and 0 bases at J, with 6 bases between the two ends. The full variable domain, in which reference TRBV18 and TRBJ2-1 provide the parts outside the CDR3, is NAGVMQNPRHLVRRRGQEARLRCSPMKGHSHVYWYRQLPEEGLKFMVYLQKENIIDESGMPKERFSAEFPKEGPSILRIQQVVRGDSAAYFCASSPPRSSYNEQFFGPGTRLTVL.

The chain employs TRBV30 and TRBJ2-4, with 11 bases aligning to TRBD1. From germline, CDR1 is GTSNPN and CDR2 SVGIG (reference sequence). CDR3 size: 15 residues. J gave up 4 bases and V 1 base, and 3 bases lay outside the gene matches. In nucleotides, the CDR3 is TGTGCCTGGAGTGCGGACAGGGGGCTGAAAAACATTCAGTACTTC. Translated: CAWSADRGLKNIQYF.

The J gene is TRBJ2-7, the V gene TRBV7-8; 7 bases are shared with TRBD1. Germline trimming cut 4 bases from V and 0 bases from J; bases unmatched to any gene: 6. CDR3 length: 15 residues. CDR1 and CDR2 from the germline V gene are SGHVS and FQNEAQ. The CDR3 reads CASSYSGTASYEQYF. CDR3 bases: TGTGCCAGCAGCTACTCCGGGACAGCCTCCTACGAGCAGTACTTC.

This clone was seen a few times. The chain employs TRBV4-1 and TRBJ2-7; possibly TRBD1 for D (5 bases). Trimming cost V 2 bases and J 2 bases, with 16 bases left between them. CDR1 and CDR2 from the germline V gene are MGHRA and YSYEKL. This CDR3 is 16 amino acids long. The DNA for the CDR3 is TGCGCCAGCAGCCAATCAGCCCAGGGTCTCACCTACGAGCAGTACTTC. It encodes CASSQSAQGLTYEQYF.

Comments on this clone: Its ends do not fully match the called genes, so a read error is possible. The CDR3 DNA follows: TGTGCTAGCAGCTTAGGGCGGAACAATGAGCAGTTCTTC. Protein sequence: CASSLGRNNEQFF. This chain connects TRBV7-7 to TRBJ2-1; no clear D gene. The germline V gene encodes CDR1 SSHAT and CDR2 FNYEAQ (reference sequence). The CDR3 has 13 residues.

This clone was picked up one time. The CDR3 DNA reads TGCAGCGTTGAGGGGCGGGAGGGCCTTGGTGAGCAGTTCTTC. Translated: CSVEGREGLGEQFF. The rearrangement links TRBV29-1 to TRBJ2-1; 9 bases are shared with TRBD2. The germline CDR1 and CDR2 sequences are SQVTM and ANQGSEA. V trimming: 3 bases; J trimming: 9 bases; junction bases outside the gene matches: 9. The CDR3 has 14 amino acids.

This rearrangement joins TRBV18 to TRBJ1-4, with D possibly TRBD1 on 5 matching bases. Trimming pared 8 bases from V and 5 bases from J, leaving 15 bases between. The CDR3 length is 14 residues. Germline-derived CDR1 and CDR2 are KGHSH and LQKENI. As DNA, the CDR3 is TGTGCCAGCCGGCTCGACAGCGTAAATGAAAAACTGTTTTTT. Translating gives CASRLDSVNEKLFF.

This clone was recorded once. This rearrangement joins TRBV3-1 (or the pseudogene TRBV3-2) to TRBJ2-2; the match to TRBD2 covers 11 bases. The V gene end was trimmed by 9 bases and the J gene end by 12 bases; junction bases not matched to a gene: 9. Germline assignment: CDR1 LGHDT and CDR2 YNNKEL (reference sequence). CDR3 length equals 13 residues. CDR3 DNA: TGTGCCAGTGAGCTAGCGGGAGGCCGTAAGCTGTTTTTT. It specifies CASELAGGRKLFF.

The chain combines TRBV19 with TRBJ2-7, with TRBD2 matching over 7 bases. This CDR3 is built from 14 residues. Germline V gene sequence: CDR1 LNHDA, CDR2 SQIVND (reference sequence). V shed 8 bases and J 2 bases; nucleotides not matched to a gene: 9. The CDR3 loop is CASGGDAGTYEQYF. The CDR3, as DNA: TGTGCCAGTGGGGGGGACGCTGGGACCTACGAGCAGTACTTC.

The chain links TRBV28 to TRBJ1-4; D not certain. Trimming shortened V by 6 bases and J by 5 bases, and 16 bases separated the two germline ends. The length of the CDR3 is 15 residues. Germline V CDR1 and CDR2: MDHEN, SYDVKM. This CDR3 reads CASSPPGAGNEKLFF. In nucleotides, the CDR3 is TGTGCCAGCAGCCCCCCGGGAGCCGGGAATGAAAAACTGTTTTTT.

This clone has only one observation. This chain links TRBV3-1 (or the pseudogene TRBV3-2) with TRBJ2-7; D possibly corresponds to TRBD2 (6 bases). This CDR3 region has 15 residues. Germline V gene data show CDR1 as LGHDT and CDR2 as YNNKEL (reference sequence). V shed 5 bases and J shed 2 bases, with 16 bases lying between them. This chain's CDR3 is CASSSETSRAYEQYF. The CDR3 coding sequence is TGTGCCAGCAGCTCAGAAACTAGCAGGGCCTACGAGCAGTACTTC.

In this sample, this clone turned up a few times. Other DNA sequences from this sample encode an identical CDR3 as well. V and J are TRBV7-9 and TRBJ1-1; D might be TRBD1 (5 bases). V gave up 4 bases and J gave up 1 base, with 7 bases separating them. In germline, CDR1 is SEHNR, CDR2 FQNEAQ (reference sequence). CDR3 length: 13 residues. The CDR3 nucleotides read TGTGCCAGCAGCTCGGGGGGGAACACTGAAGCTTTCTTT. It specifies CASSSGGNTEAFF.

The CDR3 spells CASSPGRGYNEQFF. The DNA of the CDR3 is TGTGCCAGCTCACCCGGAAGAGGGTACAATGAGCAGTTCTTC. The chain couples TRBV18 to TRBJ2-1; D is perhaps TRBD2 (5 bases). Germline V gene data show CDR1 as KGHSH and CDR2 as LQKENI. V was trimmed by 3 bases and J by 4 bases, leaving 10 bases between them. The length of the CDR3 is 14 residues. Drawing the rest from reference TRBV18 and TRBJ2-1, the complete variable domain is NAGVMQNPRHLVRRRGQEARLRCSPMKGHSHVYWYRQLPEEGLKFMVYLQKENIIDESGMPKERFSAEFPKEGPSILRIQQVVRGDSAAYFCASSPGRGYNEQFFGPGTRLTVL.

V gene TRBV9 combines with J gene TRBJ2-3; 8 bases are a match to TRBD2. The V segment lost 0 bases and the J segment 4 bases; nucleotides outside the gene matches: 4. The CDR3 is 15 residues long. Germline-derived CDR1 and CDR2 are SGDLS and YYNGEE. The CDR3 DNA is TGTGCCAGCAGCGTAGGCACTAGCGGAGCAGATACGCAGTATTTT. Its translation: CASSVGTSGADTQYF.

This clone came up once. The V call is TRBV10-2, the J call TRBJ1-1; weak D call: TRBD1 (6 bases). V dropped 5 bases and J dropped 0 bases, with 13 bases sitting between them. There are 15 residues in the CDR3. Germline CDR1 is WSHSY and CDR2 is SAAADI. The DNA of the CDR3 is TGCGCCAGCAGTTCCGACAGGATCATGAACACTGAAGCTTTCTTT. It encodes CASSSDRIMNTEAFF.

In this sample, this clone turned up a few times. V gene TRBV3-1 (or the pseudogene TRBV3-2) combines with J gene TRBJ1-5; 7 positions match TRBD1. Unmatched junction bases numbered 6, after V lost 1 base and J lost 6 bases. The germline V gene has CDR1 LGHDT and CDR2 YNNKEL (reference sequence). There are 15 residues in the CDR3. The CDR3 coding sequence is TGTGCCAGCAGCCAAGGGGGTCAGGGGGTTCAGCCCCAGCATTTT. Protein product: CASSQGGQGVQPQHF.

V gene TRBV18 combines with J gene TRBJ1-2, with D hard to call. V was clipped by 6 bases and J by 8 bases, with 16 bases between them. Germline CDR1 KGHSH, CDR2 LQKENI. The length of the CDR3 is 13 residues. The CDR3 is CASSPGIEDGYTF. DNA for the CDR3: TGTGCCAGCTCCCCCGGGATCGAGGACGGCTACACCTTC.

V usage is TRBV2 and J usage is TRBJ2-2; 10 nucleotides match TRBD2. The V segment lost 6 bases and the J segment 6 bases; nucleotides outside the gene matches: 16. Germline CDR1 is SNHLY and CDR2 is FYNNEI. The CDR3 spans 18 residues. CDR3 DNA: TGTGCCAGCAGACTACACGAGGGGCTAGCGGGAGAGGCCGGGGAGCTGTTTTTT. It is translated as CASRLHEGLAGEAGELFF.

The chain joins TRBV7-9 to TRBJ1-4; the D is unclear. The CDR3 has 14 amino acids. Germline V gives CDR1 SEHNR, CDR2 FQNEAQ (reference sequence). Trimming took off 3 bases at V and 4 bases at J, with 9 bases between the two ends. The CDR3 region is CASSLGGRNEKLFF. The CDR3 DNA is TGTGCCAGCAGCTTGGGAGGGCGTAATGAAAAACTGTTTTTT.

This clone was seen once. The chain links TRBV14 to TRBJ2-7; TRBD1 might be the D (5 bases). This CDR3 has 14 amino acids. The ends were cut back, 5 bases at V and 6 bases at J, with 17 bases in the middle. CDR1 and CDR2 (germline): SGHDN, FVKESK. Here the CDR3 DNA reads TGTGCCAGCAGCTCACAGGTGGTGAGAGGCGAGCAGTACTTC. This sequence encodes CASSSQVVRGEQYF.

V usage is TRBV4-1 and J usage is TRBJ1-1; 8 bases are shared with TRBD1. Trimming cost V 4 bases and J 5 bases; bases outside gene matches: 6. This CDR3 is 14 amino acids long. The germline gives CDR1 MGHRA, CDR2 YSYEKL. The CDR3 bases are TGCGCCAGCAGCCCCAGGGGGCGGGATACTGAAGCTTTCTTT. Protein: CASSPRGRDTEAFF.

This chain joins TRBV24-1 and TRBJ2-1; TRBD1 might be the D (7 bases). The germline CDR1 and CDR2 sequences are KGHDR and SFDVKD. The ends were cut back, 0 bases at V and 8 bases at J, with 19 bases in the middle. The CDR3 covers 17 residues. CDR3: CATSDLQGRGTPDEQFF. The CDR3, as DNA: TGTGCCACCAGTGATTTGCAGGGCAGGGGGACTCCCGATGAGCAGTTCTTC.

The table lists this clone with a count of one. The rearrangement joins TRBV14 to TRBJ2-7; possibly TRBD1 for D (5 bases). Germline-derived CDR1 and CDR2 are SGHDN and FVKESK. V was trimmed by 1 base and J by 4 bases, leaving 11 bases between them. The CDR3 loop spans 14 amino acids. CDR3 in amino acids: CASSQGGRAYEQYF. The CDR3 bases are TGTGCCAGCAGCCAAGGGGGCAGGGCGTACGAGCAGTACTTC.

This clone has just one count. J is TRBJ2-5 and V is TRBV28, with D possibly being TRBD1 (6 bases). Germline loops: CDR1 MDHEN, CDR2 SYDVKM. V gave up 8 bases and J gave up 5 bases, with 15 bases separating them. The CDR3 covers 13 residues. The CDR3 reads CASAGDKRETQYF. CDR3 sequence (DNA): TGTGCCAGCGCCGGGGACAAGAGGGAGACCCAGTACTTC.

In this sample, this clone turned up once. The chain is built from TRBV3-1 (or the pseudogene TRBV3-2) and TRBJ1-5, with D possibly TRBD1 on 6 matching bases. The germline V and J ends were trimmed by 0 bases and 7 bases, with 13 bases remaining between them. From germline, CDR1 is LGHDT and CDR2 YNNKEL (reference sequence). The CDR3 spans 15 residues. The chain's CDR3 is CASSQDFRGGQPQHF. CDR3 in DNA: TGTGCCAGCAGCCAAGATTTCAGGGGAGGGCAGCCCCAGCATTTT.

CDR3 protein: CASSLTPHRGNEQFF. In DNA form, the CDR3 reads TGTGCCAGCAGTTTAACACCCCACAGGGGTAATGAGCAGTTCTTC. V is TRBV28 and J is TRBJ2-1; 7 nucleotides match TRBD1. The CDR3 spans 15 residues. V trimming: 2 bases; J trimming: 7 bases; junction bases outside the gene matches: 8. Per the germline V gene, CDR1 is MDHEN and CDR2 is SYDVKM.

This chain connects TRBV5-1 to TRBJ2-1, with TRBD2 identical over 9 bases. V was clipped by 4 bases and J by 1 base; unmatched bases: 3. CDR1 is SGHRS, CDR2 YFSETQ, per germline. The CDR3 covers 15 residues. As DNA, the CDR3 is TGCGCCAGCAGCCCGGCGGGAGGGTCCTACAATGAGCAGTTCTTC. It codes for CASSPAGGSYNEQFF.

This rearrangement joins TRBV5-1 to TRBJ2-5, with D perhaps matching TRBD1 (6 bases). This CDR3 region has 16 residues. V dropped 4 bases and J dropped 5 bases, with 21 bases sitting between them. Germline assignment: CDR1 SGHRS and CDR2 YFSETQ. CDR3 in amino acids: CASSPTLGGGGETQYF. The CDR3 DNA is TGCGCCAGCAGCCCCACACTCGGAGGTGGGGGCGAGACCCAGTACTTC.

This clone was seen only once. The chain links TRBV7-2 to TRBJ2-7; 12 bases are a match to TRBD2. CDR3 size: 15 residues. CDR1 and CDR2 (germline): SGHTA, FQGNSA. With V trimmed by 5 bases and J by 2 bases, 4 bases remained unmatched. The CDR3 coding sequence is TGTGCCAGCAGCCGGACTAGCGGGACCCCCTACGAGCAGTACTTC. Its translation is CASSRTSGTPYEQYF.

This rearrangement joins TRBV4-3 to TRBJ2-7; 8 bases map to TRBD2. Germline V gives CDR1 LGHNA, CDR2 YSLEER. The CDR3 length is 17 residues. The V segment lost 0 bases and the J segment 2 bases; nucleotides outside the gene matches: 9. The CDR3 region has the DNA TGCGCCAGCAGCCAAGACCACTCGGGACTAGATACCTACGAGCAGTACTTC. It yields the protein CASSQDHSGLDTYEQYF.